This TCR beta chain was sequenced in a study of cytomegalovirus exposure and HLA in healthy donors. The germline CDR1 and CDR2 sequences are MGHRA and YSYEKL. This CDR3 has 13 residues. V lost 6 bases, J lost 8 bases, and 13 bases lay in between. This PCR relied on a set of 60 Vbeta primers and 13 Jbeta primers. Generated by immunoSEQ multiplex PCR, the TCRdb table keeps only in-frame clones and is missing some. This table has approximately 150,000 clones, roughly 76% appearing once. The sample was PBMCs. The rearrangement links TRBV4-1 to TRBJ1-4, with D perhaps matching TRBD1 (6 bases). The TCR was taken from a woman aged 45-60 years in good health and CMV-seronegative. CDR3: CASSAAGVEKLFF. CDR3 sequence (DNA): TGCGCCAGCAGTGCGGCAGGGGTGGAAAAACTGTTTTTT.